This T cell receptor beta chain was captured in a study of shared clonotypes between healthy human individuals. Study-wide results and limits: Sharing across four donors was seen in 4.5% to 5.5% of naive CD4 clonotypes. Sequencing of the sorted subsets was shown by rarefaction to be incomplete despite large depth.

This CDR3 spans 11 amino acids. After removal of 7 bases from V and 8 bases from J, the junction contained 5 bases not matched to a gene. Germline V CDR1 and CDR2: SQVTM, ANQGSEA. CD45RO-negative, CCR7-positively selected cells formed the naive CD8 fraction, excluding terminally differentiated effector memory CD45RA+ cells. The assay used deep level. The authors split each subset's genomic DNA evenly across several immunoSEQ plates. Sequencing used immunoSEQ multiplex PCR; TCRdb keeps in-frame clones, though not all of them. This table holds 550,000 to 750,000 clones, nearly 97% found once. In the case of this clone: Its target is unknown.

This chain joins TRBV29-1 and TRBJ1-2, with TRBD1 identical over 9 bases. The origin of this receptor is a woman aged 30 to 39 in good health. Specimen: naive CD8+ T cells sorted from blood. The CDR3 bases are TGCAGCGCCGACAGGGGGTACGGCTACACCTTC. Its protein product is CSADRGYGYTF.